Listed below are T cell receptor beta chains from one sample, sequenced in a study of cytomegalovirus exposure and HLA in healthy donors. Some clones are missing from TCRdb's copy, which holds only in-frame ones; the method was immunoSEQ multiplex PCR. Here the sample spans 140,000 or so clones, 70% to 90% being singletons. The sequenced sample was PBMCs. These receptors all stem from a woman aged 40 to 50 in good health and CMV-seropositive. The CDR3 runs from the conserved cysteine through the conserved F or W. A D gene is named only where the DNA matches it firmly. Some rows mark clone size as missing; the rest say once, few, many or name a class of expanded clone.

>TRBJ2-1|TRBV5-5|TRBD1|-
CASSLGQGVDEQFF
TGTGCCAGCAGCTTGGGACAGGGGGTCGATGAGCAGTTCTTC
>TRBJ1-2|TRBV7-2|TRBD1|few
CASSLSGTGGVGYTF
TGTGCCAGCAGCTTATCGGGGACAGGGGGTGTAGGCTACACCTTC
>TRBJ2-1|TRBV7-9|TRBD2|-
CSSSLEAGGQFF
TGTTCCAGCAGCTTAGAAGCGGGGGGGCAGTTCTTC
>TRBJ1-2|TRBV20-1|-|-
CSASIYGYTF
TGCAGTGCTAGTATATATGGCTACACCTTC
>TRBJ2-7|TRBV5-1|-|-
CASSLEPGLRSSYEQYF
TGCGCCAGCAGCTTGGAACCGGGACTCAGGAGCTCCTACGAGCAGTACTTC
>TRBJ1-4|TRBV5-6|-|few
CASLSLVQWSEKLFF
TGTGCCAGCCTTTCGTTGGTACAATGGTCGGAAAAACTGTTTTTT
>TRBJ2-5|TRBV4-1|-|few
CASSQDRVETQYF
TGCGCCAGCAGCCAAGATCGGGTGGAGACCCAGTACTTC
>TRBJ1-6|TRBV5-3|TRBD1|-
CARSSGTASSYNSPLHF
TGTGCCAGAAGCTCCGGGACAGCAAGCTCCTATAATTCACCCCTCCACTTT
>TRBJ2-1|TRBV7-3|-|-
CASSPLDYNEQFF
TGTGCCAGCAGCCCGTTAGACTACAATGAGCAGTTCTTC
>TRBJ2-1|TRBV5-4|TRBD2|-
CASSQLAGGSYNEQFF
TGTGCCAGCAGCCAACTAGCGGGGGGTTCCTACAATGAGCAGTTCTTC
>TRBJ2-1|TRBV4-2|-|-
CASGQGTGEQFF
TGTGCCAGCGGGCAGGGTACGGGTGAGCAGTTCTTC
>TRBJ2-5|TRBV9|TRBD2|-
CASSARTSALGEQYF
TGTGCCAGCAGCGCCCGGACTAGCGCCCTAGGGGAGCAGTACTTC
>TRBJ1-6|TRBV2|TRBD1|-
CASSSGTGNSPLHF
TGTGCCAGCAGTTCCGGGACAGGCAATTCACCCCTCCACTTT
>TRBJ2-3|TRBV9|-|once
CASSVDLFDTQYF
TGTGCCAGCAGCGTAGATCTGTTCGATACGCAGTATTTT
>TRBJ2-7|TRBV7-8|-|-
CASSRAGGHQSNEQYF
TGTGCCAGCAGCCGGGCAGGCGGGCACCAAAGCAACGAGCAGTACTTC
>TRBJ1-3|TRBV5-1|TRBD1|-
CASSLRDSLSGNTIYF
TGCGCCAGCAGCCTAAGGGACAGCCTCTCTGGAAACACCATATATTTT
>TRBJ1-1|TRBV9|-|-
CASSVGQGRTEAFF
TGTGCCAGCAGCGTAGGGCAGGGAAGGACTGAAGCTTTCTTT
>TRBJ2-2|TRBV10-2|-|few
CASRRDTGELFF
TGCGCCAGCAGGAGGGACACCGGGGAGCTGTTTTTT
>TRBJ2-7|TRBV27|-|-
CASSFYLGSSYEQYF
TGTGCCAGCAGTTTTTATCTGGGGAGCTCCTACGAGCAGTACTTC
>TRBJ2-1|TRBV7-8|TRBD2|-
CASSEPSGSEQFF
TGTGCCAGCAGCGAGCCTAGCGGTTCTGAGCAGTTCTTC
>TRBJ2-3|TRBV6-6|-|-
CASSYSKRVGTDTQYF
TGTGCCAGCAGTTACTCGAAGCGGGTGGGTACAGATACGCAGTATTTT
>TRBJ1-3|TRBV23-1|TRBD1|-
CASKDRGQFGNTIYF
TGCGCCAGCAAAGACAGGGGGCAATTTGGAAACACCATATATTTT